This T cell receptor beta chain was profiled in a study of identical twins. Notes on the study in general: Models underestimated how often monozygotic twins shared out-of-frame TCR alpha. Insertion counts were lower in abundant cord blood beta clonotypes, a trend that memory repertoires did not show.

Turning to this clonotype: What it binds is unknown.

This CDR3 is built from 12 residues. It was template switching that added a universal primer site, and there were unique molecular identifiers on the cDNA. TCRdb reprocessed the 5' RACE reads via MiXCR and lists one record per CDR3 protein. Of some 1,700,000 distinct CDR3 sequences in the sample, about 32% are singletons; the top ten hold about 0.27%. The origin of this receptor is a newborn girl in good health. The sample consisted of cord blood. The chain employs TRBV21-1 and TRBJ2-7; the listed D gene, TRBD1, was not tested against the DNA. TRBV21-1 is recorded as a pseudogene. The CDR3 nucleotides read TGTGCCCCCGGGACAGGGCCCCACGAGCAGTACTTC. It is translated as CAPGTGPHEQYF.